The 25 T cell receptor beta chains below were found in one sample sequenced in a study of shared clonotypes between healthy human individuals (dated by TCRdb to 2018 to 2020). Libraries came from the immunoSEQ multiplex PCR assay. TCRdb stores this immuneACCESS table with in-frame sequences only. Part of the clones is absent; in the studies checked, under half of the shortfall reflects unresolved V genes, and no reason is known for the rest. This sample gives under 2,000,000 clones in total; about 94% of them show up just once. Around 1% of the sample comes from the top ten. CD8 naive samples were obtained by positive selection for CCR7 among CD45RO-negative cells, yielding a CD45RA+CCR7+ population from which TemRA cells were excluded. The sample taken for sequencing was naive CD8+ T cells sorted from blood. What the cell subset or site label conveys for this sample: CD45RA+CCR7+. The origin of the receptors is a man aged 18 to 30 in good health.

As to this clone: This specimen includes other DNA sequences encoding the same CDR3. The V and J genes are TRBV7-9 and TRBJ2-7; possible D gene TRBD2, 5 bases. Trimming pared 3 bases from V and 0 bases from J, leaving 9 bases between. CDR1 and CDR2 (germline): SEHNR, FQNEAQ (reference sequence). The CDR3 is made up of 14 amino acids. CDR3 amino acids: CASSLTGNSYEQYF. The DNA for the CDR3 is TGTGCCAGCAGCTTGACGGGAAACTCCTACGAGCAGTACTTC.

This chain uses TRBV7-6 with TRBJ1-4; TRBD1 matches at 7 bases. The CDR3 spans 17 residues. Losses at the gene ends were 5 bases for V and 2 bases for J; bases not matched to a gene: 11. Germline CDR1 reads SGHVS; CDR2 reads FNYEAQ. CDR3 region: CASSPEMRGHTNEKLFF. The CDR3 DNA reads TGTGCCAGCAGCCCCGAGATGAGGGGGCATACTAATGAAAAACTGTTTTTT.

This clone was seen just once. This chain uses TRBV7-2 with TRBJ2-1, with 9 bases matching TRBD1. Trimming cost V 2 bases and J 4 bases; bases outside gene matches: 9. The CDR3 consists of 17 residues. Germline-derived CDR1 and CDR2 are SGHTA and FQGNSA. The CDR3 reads CASSLTGGSNIYNEQFF. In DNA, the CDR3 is TGTGCCAGCAGCTTAACAGGGGGCTCGAATATTTACAATGAGCAGTTCTTC.

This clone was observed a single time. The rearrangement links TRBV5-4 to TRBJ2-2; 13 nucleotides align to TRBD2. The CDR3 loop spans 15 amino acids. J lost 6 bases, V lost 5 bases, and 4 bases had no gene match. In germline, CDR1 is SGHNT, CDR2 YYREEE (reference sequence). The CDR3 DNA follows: TGTGCCAGCAGACTAGCGGGGGGGCTAGCCGGGGAGCTGTTTTTT. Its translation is CASRLAGGLAGELFF.

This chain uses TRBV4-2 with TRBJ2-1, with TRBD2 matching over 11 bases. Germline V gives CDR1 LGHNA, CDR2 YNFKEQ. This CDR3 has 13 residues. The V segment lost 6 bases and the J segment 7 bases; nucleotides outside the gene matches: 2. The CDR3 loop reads CASRLAGDNEQFF. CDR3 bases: TGTGCCAGCAGACTAGCGGGGGATAATGAGCAGTTCTTC.

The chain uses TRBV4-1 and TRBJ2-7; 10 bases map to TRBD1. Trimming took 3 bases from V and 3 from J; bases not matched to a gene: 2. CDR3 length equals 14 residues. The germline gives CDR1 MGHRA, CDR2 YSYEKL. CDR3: CASSHGTGVYEQYF. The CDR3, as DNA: TGCGCCAGCAGCCACGGGACAGGGGTCTACGAGCAGTACTTC.

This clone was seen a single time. DNA for the CDR3: TGCGCCAGCAGCACCAGGGTTGGGGCCTACGAGCAGTACTTC. It is translated as CASSTRVGAYEQYF. This sequence joins TRBV4-3 and TRBJ2-7; D might be TRBD1 (5 bases). This CDR3 has 14 amino acids. V lost 5 bases and J lost 2, with 13 bases in between. From germline, CDR1 is LGHNA and CDR2 YSLEER.

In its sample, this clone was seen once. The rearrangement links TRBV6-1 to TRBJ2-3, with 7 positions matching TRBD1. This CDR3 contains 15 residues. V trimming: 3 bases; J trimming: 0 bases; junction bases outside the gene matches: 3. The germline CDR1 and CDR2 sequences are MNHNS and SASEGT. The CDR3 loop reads CASSDEGASTDTQYF. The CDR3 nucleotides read TGTGCCAGCAGTGACGAGGGGGCTAGCACAGATACGCAGTATTTT.

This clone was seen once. In DNA, the CDR3 is TGTGCCAGCAGCCCAGGGGAAGCTTTCTTT. This sequence encodes CASSPGEAFF. This chain connects TRBV9 to TRBJ1-1; tentatively, D is TRBD1 (5 bases). Trimming shortened V by 4 bases and J by 8 bases, and 6 bases separated the two germline ends. Germline loops: CDR1 SGDLS, CDR2 YYNGEE. This CDR3 comprises 10 residues.

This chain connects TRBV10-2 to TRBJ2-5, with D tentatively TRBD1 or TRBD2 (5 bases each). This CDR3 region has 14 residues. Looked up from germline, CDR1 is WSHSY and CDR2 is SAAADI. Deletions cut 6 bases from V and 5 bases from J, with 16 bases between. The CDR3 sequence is CASSGDPAGETQYF. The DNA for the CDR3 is TGCGCCAGCAGCGGGGACCCCGCCGGGGAGACCCAGTACTTC.

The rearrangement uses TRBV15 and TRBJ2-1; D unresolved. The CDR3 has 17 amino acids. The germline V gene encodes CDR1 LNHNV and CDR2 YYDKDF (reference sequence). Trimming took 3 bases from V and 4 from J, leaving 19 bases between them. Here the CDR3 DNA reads TGTGCCACCAGCAGTTCCAAGACTCCCCCGCTTTACAATGAGCAGTTCTTC. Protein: CATSSSKTPPLYNEQFF.

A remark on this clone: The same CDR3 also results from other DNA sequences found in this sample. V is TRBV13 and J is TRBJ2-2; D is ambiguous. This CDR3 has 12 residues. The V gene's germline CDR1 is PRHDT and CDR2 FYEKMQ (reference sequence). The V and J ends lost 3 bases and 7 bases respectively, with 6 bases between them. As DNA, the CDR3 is TGTGCCAGCAGCTTTCCCGGCGGGGAGCTGTTTTTT. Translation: CASSFPGGELFF.

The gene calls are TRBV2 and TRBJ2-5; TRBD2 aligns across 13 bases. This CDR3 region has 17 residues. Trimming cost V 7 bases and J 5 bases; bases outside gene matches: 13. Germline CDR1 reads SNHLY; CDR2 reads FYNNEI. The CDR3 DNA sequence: TGTGCCAGCAATTCTTGGACTAGCGGGGGCTCGGGGGAGACCCAGTACTTC. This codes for CASNSWTSGGSGETQYF.

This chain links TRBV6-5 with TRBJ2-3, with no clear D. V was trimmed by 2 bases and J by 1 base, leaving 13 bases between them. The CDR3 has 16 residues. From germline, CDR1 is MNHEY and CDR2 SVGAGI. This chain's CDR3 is CASSYNIDLGTDTQYF. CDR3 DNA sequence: TGTGCCAGCAGTTACAATATCGATTTAGGCACAGATACGCAGTATTTT.

In DNA form, the CDR3 reads TGTGCCAGCAGTTACTCGAGGGTAGGCGATGAGCAGTTCTTC. Translated, it gives CASSYSRVGDEQFF. The chain couples TRBV6-5 to TRBJ2-1; D perhaps matches TRBD2 (5 bases). In germline, CDR1 is MNHEY, CDR2 SVGAGI. The CDR3 loop spans 14 amino acids. V was trimmed by 0 bases and J by 8 bases, leaving 11 bases between them.

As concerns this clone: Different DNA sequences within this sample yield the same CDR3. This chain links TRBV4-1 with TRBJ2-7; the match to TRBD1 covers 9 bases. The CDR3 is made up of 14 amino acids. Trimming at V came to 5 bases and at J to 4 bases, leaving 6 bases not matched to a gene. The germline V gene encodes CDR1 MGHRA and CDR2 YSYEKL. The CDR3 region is CASSFRTGDYEQYF. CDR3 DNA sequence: TGCGCCAGCAGCTTCCGGACAGGGGATTACGAGCAGTACTTC.

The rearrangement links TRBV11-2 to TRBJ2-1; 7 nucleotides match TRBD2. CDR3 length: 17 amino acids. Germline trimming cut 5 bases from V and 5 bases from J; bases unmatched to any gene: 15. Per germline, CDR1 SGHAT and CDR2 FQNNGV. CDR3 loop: CASSTDPWRESHNEQFF. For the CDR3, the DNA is TGTGCCAGCAGCACAGACCCCTGGCGGGAGTCACACAATGAGCAGTTCTTC.

Written as DNA, the CDR3 is TGTGCCAGCAGCTTAATCGTGGGACAGGGAAAAGCTAACTATGGCTACACCTTC. This encodes CASSLIVGQGKANYGYTF. The gene calls are TRBV7-3 and TRBJ1-2; 9 bases fit TRBD1. J lost 0 bases, V lost 1 base, and 9 bases had no gene match. The length of the CDR3 is 18 residues. From germline, CDR1 is SGHTA and CDR2 FQGTGA.

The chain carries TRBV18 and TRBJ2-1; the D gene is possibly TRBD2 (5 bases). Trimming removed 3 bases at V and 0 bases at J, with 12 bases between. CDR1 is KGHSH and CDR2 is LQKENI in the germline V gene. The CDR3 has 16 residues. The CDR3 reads CASSPPAVSSYNEQFF. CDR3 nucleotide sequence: TGTGCCAGCTCACCCCCAGCGGTAAGCTCCTACAATGAGCAGTTCTTC.

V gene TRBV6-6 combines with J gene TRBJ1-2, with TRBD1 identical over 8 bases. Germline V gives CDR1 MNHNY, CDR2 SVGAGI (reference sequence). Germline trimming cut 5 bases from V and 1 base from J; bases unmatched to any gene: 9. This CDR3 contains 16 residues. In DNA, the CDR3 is TGTGCCAGCAGTATGGACAGGGCGGGTTTTAACTATGGCTACACCTTC. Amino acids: CASSMDRAGFNYGYTF.

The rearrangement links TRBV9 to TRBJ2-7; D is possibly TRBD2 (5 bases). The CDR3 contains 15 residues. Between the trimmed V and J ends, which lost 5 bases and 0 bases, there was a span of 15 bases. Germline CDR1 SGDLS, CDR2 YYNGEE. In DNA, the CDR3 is TGTGCCAGCAGTGAAAACAGCGGACCCTCCTACGAGCAGTACTTC. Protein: CASSENSGPSYEQYF.

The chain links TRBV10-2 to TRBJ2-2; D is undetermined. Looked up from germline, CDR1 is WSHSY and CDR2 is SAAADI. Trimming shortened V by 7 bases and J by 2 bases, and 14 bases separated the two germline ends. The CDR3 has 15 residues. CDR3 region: CASILGIPNTGELFF. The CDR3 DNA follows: TGCGCCAGCATACTGGGGATTCCTAACACCGGGGAGCTGTTTTTT.

The CDR3 DNA is TGTGCCAGCAGCTTGATAAGGGGCAGCTACGAGCAGTACTTC. Translated, it gives CASSLIRGSYEQYF. V gene TRBV5-5 combines with J gene TRBJ2-7; possible D gene TRBD1, 5 bases. V shed 1 base and J shed 3 bases, with 11 bases lying between them. The CDR3 length is 14 residues. Per germline, CDR1 SGHKS and CDR2 YYEKEE (reference sequence).

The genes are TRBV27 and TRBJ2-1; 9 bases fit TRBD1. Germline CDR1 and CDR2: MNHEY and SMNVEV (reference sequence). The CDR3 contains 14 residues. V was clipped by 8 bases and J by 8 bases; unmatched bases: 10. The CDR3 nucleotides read TGTGCCAGCGCGACAGGGGGATCAATGTATGAGCAGTTCTTC. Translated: CASATGGSMYEQFF.

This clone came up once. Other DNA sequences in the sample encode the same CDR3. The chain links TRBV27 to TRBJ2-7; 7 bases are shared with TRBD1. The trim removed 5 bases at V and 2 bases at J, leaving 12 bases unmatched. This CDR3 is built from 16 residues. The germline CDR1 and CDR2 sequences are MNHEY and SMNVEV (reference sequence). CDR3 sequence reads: CASSPSLGQATYEQYF. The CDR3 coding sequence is TGTGCCAGCAGTCCTTCCCTCGGACAGGCTACCTACGAGCAGTACTTC.